These 20 T cell receptor beta chains were sequenced from one sample in a study of a mutant IDH1 vaccine in newly diagnosed glioma. The time point here: baseline, week 1 (first vaccination visit). The treatment is: pre-vaccination baseline after standard-of-care therapy. Here immunoSEQ multiplex PCR was the method, and the copy in TCRdb shows in-frame clones only, minus some. The repertoire holds about 98,000 clones, with about 90% as singletons. The sample here was PBMCs, taken from a glioma patient treated with radiotherapy, temozolomide or both. These receptors came from a woman aged 45-59 years with glioma.

The chain couples TRBV6-1 to TRBJ2-3, with TRBD1 matching over 7 bases. CDR3 length: 13 amino acids. CDR1 is MNHNS, CDR2 SASEGT, per germline. V lost 9 bases and J lost 2; bases outside the gene matches: 5. For the CDR3, the DNA is TGTGCCAGTGGGACAGCCATCACAGATACGCAGTATTTT. Translating gives CASGTAITDTQYF.

J is TRBJ2-5 and V is TRBV6-5; D not resolved. Germline CDR1 and CDR2: MNHEY and SVGAGI. Trimming shortened V by 6 bases and J by 5 bases, and 13 bases separated the two germline ends. The CDR3 has 13 residues. CDR3 region: CASSRWEGETQYF. In nucleotides, the CDR3 is TGTGCCAGCAGCCGCTGGGAAGGGGAGACCCAGTACTTC.

The CDR3 DNA follows: TGCGCCAGCAGCTTGCGAACAGACACCGGGGAGCTGTTTTTT. It is translated as CASSLRTDTGELFF. The chain combines TRBV5-1 with TRBJ2-2; D gene unclear. This CDR3 is built from 14 residues. Trimming took off 1 base at V and 3 bases at J, with 7 bases between the two ends. The germline V gene has CDR1 SGHRS and CDR2 YFSETQ.

The genes are TRBV29-1 and TRBJ2-1, with 7 bases lining up with TRBD1. CDR3 length: 15 amino acids. V was clipped by 0 bases and J by 5 bases; unmatched bases: 7. Germline lookup yields CDR1 SQVTM and CDR2 ANQGSEA. The CDR3 DNA reads TGCAGCGTTGAAGATCCTTGGGACAGCAACAATGAGCAGTTCTTC. Encoded protein: CSVEDPWDSNNEQFF.

The chain carries TRBV2 and TRBJ1-6, with no clear D. From germline, CDR1 is SNHLY and CDR2 FYNNEI. There are 14 residues in the CDR3. V gave up 4 bases and J gave up 8 bases, with 12 bases separating them. CDR3 region: CASSVGFAHSPLHF. Here the CDR3 DNA reads TGTGCCAGCAGTGTAGGCTTTGCCCATTCACCCCTCCACTTT. Complete variable domain (other parts from reference TRBV2 and TRBJ1-6): EPEVTQTPSHQVTQMGQEVILRCVPISNHLYFYWYRQILGQKVEFLVSFYNNEISEKSEIFDDQFSVERPDGSNFTLKIRSTKLEDSAMYFCASSVGFAHSPLHFGNGTRLTVT.

The chain employs TRBV27 and TRBJ1-5; D is perhaps TRBD1 (6 bases). The V end lost 6 bases, the J end lost 0 bases, and 15 bases lay between the germline ends. The CDR3 spans 16 residues. Looked up from germline, CDR1 is MNHEY and CDR2 is SMNVEV (reference sequence). In DNA, the CDR3 is TGTGCCAGCAGGGAGGGGGGGAGGAATAGCAATCAGCCCCAGCATTTT. It encodes CASREGGRNSNQPQHF.

V gene TRBV19 combines with J gene TRBJ1-1, with TRBD1 as a possible D gene (5 bases). The CDR3 is 16 amino acids. Trimming shortened V by 6 bases and J by 1 base, and 18 bases separated the two germline ends. The germline CDR1 and CDR2 sequences are LNHDA and SQIVND (reference sequence). This CDR3 reads CASSKLGGVSNTEAFF. The DNA of the CDR3 is TGTGCCAGTAGCAAACTTGGGGGAGTTTCGAACACTGAAGCTTTCTTT.

The chain carries TRBV29-1 and TRBJ2-3; unclear D gene. V was pared by 3 bases and J by 2 bases, with 12 bases between. The germline gives CDR1 SQVTM, CDR2 ANQGSEA. The CDR3 has 14 amino acids. The CDR3 spells CSVESGGSTDTQYF. The CDR3 nucleotides read TGCAGCGTTGAGTCGGGTGGCTCCACAGATACGCAGTATTTT.

The CDR3 reads CASSSGTFTSTDTQYF. The DNA for the CDR3 is TGTGCCAGCAGTTCCGGGACATTTACTAGCACAGATACGCAGTATTTT. The chain carries TRBV28 and TRBJ2-3; TRBD1 is a possible D gene (6 bases). Germline-derived CDR1 and CDR2 are MDHEN and SYDVKM. Trimming removed 4 bases from V and 0 bases from J, with 14 bases in between. The CDR3 consists of 16 residues.

V is TRBV2 and J is TRBJ1-2, with 9 bases that match TRBD1. The J segment lost 6 bases and the V segment lost 6 bases, leaving 8 bases of the junction unmatched. This CDR3 region has 14 residues. Germline-derived CDR1 and CDR2 are SNHLY and FYNNEI. Written as DNA, the CDR3 is TGTGCCAGCAGCCTTATACAGGGGGCCCATGGCTACACCTTC. It codes for CASSLIQGAHGYTF.

The V and J genes are TRBV6-5 and TRBJ2-1; D could derive from TRBD1 or TRBD2 (5 bases each). The CDR3 sequence is 16 residues long. V lost 0 bases and J lost 5, with 14 bases in between. CDR1 MNHEY and CDR2 SVGAGI come from the germline V gene. The CDR3 sequence: CASSYSWGNFHNEQFF. In DNA form, the CDR3 reads TGTGCCAGCAGTTACTCTTGGGGGAACTTCCACAATGAGCAGTTCTTC.

The gene calls are TRBV30 and TRBJ1-1; TRBD1 is a possible D gene (6 bases). Germline values: CDR1 GTSNPN, CDR2 SVGIG (reference sequence). The CDR3 loop spans 13 amino acids. Trimming shortened V by 8 bases and J by 6 bases, and 19 bases separated the two germline ends. In DNA, the CDR3 is TGTGCCCACACGGCCGCCGGGGGCCCTGAAGCTTTCTTT. It encodes CAHTAAGGPEAFF.

The V call is TRBV6-4, the J call TRBJ2-1; TRBD2 agrees at 12 bases. Germline loops: CDR1 MRHNA, CDR2 SNTAGT. This CDR3 is 15 amino acids long. The junction had 0 bases not matched to a gene; V was cut back by 0 bases and J by 6 bases. The CDR3 region is CASSDSTSGSNEQFF. Written as DNA, the CDR3 is TGTGCCAGCAGTGACTCGACTAGCGGGAGCAATGAGCAGTTCTTC.

The J gene is TRBJ1-1, the V gene TRBV18, with D possibly being TRBD1 (6 bases). Germline V CDR1 and CDR2: KGHSH, LQKENI. The CDR3 sequence is 15 residues long. V gave up 3 bases and J gave up 5 bases, with 16 bases separating them. In DNA form, the CDR3 reads TGTGCCAGCTCACCGGTTGGCGGCACAGGGACTGAAGCTTTCTTT. It is translated as CASSPVGGTGTEAFF.

The chain has TRBV29-1 and TRBJ2-2, with D perhaps TRBD1 (5 bases). CDR1 and CDR2 from the germline V gene are SQVTM and ANQGSEA. The CDR3 runs to 15 residues. Trimming took 5 bases from V and 0 from J, leaving 13 bases between them. CDR3 residues: CSVQGDRANTGELFF. In DNA form, the CDR3 reads TGCAGCGTTCAAGGGGATAGGGCGAACACCGGGGAGCTGTTTTTT.

The chain joins TRBV6-5 to TRBJ2-1, with 7 positions matching TRBD1. Per germline, CDR1 MNHEY and CDR2 SVGAGI. The CDR3 consists of 15 residues. V trimming: 4 bases; J trimming: 4 bases; junction bases outside the gene matches: 7. DNA of the CDR3: TGTGCCAGCAGTTGGCGACAGGGCCAATACAATGAGCAGTTCTTC. Translating gives CASSWRQGQYNEQFF.

The genes are TRBV25-1 and TRBJ1-1; D unresolved. Germline V gene lookup returns CDR1 MGHDK and CDR2 SYGVNS. Deletions cut 4 bases from V and 10 bases from J, with 13 bases between. This CDR3 is 12 amino acids long. The CDR3 protein is CASSGGFGVAFF. The CDR3 nucleotides read TGTGCCAGCAGTGGGGGTTTCGGGGTAGCTTTCTTT.

This clone was seen just once. The chain employs TRBV5-1 and TRBJ2-1; 8 nucleotides match TRBD1. Germline values: CDR1 SGHRS, CDR2 YFSETQ. J was trimmed by 7 bases and V by 4 bases; bases with no gene match: 7. CDR3 length: 14 residues. The CDR3 here is CASSLGQGGNEQFF. The CDR3 nucleotides read TGCGCCAGCAGCCTTGGACAGGGTGGAAATGAGCAGTTCTTC.

The chain employs TRBV28 and TRBJ2-1; D is unclear. Trimming cost V 6 bases and J 0 bases, with 12 bases left between them. This CDR3 spans 15 amino acids. Germline values: CDR1 MDHEN, CDR2 SYDVKM. CDR3 coding DNA: TGTGCCAGCAGCCCTTACGAGTACTCCTACAATGAGCAGTTCTTC. This sequence encodes CASSPYEYSYNEQFF. Based on the CDR3 plus reference TRBV28 and TRBJ2-1, the full variable domain is DVKVTQSSRYLVKRTGEKVFLECVQDMDHENMFWYRQDPGLGLRLIYFSYDVKMKEKGDIPEGYSVSREKKERFSLILESASTNQTSMYLCASSPYEYSYNEQFFGPGTRLTVL.

V usage is TRBV6-5 and J usage is TRBJ2-7, with a weak D call TRBD2 (5 bases). The germline gives CDR1 MNHEY, CDR2 SVGAGI. Trimming stripped 2 bases from V and 5 bases from J, with 13 bases between. This CDR3 is 14 amino acids long. CDR3 region: CASSYAGSGNEQYF. CDR3 nucleotide sequence: TGTGCCAGCAGTTACGCGGGCTCCGGGAACGAGCAGTACTTC.